The sequence of this T cell receptor (beta chain) was determined in a study of T-cell memory formation after mild COVID-19. Study-wide points: Among contracting clones, CD4+ were mainly CM/EM and CD8+ enriched in EMRA.

TCRdb used MiXCR to reprocess the 5' RACE reads, holding one entry per CDR3 protein. The data show approximately 560,000 distinct CDR3 sequences, with roughly 17% seen just once and around 7.8% held by the top ten. By its share, this clonotype is medium-sized. Its cognate antigen is unknown. Losses at the gene ends were 5 bases for V and 2 bases for J; bases not matched to a gene: 0. This CDR3 comprises 11 residues. The germline V gene has CDR1 GTSNPN and CDR2 SVGIG (reference sequence). The specimen sequenced was PBMCs or a T cell subset sorted from them (not recorded which). V gene TRBV30 combines with J gene TRBJ2-7; 7 bases align to TRBD1. This receptor was identified in an adult woman who had mild COVID-19 (a few samples of this study predate the infection). Cell type and time point are not known. CDR3 amino acids: CAWGQAYEQYF. In DNA form, the CDR3 reads TGTGCCTGGGGACAGGCCTACGAGCAGTACTTC. Filled out from reference TRBV30 and TRBJ2-7, the complete variable domain reads SQTIHQWPATLVQPVGSPLSLECTVEGTSNPNLYWYRQAAGRGLQLLFYSVGIGQISSEVPQNLSASRPQDRQFILSSKKLLLSDSGFYLCAWGQAYEQYFGPGTRLTVT.